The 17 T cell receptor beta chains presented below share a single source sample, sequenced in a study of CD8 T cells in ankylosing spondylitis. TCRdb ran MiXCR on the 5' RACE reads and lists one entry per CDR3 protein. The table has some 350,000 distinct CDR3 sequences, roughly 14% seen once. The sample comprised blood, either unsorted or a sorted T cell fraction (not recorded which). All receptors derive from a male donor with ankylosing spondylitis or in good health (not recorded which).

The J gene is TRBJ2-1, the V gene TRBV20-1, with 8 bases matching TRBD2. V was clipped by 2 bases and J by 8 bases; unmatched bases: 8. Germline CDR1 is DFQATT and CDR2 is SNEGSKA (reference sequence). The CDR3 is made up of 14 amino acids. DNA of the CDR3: TGCAGTGCTAGACTACGGGAGGGCCACTATGAGCAGTTCTTC. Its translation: CSARLREGHYEQFF.

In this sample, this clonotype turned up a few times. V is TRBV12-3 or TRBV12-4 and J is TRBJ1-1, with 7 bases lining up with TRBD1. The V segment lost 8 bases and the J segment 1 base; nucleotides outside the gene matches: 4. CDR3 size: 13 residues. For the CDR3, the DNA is TGTGCCAGCGGGGACAGAAAGAACACTGAAGCTTTCTTT. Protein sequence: CASGDRKNTEAFF.

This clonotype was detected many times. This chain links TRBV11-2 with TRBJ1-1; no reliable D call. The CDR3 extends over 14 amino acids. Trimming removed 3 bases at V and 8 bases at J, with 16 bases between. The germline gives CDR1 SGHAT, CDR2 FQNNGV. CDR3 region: CASSFGLSGGEAFF. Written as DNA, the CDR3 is TGTGCCAGCAGCTTCGGCCTCTCCGGCGGGGAAGCTTTCTTT.

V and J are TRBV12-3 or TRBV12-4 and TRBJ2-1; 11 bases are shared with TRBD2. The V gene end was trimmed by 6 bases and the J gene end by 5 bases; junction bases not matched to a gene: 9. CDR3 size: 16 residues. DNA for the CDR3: TGTGCCAGCAGGCCCTCGACTAGCGGGACGAACAATGAGCAGTTCTTC. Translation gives CASRPSTSGTNNEQFF.

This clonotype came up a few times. CDR3 protein: CSAGQGTTNEKLFF. CDR3 nucleotides: TGCAGTGCTGGCCAGGGGACAACTAATGAAAAACTGTTTTTT. This chain joins TRBV20-1 and TRBJ1-4; TRBD1 might be the D (6 bases). In germline, CDR1 is DFQATT, CDR2 SNEGSKA (reference sequence). The germline V and J ends were trimmed by 5 bases and 0 bases, with 10 bases remaining between them. This CDR3 has 14 amino acids.

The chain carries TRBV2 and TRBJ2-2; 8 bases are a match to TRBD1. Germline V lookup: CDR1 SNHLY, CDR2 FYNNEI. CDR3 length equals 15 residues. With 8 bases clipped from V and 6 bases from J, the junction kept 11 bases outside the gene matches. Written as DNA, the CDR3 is TGTGCCAGCGGACAAACCCCAGGGGGCGCCGGGGAGCTGTTTTTT. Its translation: CASGQTPGGAGELFF.

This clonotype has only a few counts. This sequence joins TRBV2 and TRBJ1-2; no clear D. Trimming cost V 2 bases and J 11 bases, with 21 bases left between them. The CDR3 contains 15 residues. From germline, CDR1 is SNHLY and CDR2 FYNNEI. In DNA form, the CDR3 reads TGTGCCAGCAGTGAACGAGGGAATTCTCTTATTGGGTACACCTTC. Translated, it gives CASSERGNSLIGYTF.

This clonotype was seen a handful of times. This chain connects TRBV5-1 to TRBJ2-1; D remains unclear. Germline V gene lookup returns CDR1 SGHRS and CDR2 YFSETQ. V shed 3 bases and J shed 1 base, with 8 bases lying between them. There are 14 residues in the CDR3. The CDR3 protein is CASSSDHSYNEQFF. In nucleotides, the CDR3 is TGCGCCAGCAGCTCGGACCATTCCTACAATGAGCAGTTCTTC. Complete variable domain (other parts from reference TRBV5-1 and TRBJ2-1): KAGVTQTPRYLIKTRGQQVTLSCSPISGHRSVSWYQQTPGQGLQFLFEYFSETQRNKGNFPGRFSGRQFSNSRSEMNVSTLELGDSALYLCASSSDHSYNEQFFGPGTRLTVL.

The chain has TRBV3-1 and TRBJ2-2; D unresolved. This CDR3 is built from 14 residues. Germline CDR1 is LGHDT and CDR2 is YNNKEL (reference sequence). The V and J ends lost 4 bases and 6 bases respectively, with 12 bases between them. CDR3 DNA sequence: TGTGCCAGCAGCCTCGTGCCCCGGGCCGGGGAGCTGTTTTTT. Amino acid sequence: CASSLVPRAGELFF.

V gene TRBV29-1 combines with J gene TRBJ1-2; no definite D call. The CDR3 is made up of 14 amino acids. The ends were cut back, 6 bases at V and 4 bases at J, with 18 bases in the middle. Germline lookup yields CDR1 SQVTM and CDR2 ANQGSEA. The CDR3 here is CSVDRRGQIYGYTF. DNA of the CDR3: TGCAGCGTAGACCGGAGAGGGCAGATCTATGGCTACACCTTC.

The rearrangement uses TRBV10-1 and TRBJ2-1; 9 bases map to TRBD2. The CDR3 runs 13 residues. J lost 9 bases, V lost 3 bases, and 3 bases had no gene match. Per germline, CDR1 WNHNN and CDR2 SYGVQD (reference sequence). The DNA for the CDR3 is TGCGCCAGCAGTGAAGGTAGCGGGGGTGAGCAGTTCTTC. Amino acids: CASSEGSGGEQFF.

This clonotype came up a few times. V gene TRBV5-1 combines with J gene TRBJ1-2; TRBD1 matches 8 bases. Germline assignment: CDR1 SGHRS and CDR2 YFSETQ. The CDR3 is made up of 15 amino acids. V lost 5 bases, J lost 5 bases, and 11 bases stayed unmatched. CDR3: CASSTTGDPLYGYTF. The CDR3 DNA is TGCGCCAGCAGTACGACAGGGGATCCGCTATATGGCTACACCTTC. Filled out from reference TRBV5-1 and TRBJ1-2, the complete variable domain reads KAGVTQTPRYLIKTRGQQVTLSCSPISGHRSVSWYQQTPGQGLQFLFEYFSETQRNKGNFPGRFSGRQFSNSRSEMNVSTLELGDSALYLCASSTTGDPLYGYTFGSGTRLTVV.

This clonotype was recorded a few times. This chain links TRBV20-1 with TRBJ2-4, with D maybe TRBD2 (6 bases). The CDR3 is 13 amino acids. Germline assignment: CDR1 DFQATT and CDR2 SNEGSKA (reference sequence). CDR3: CTRGGGWGNIQYF. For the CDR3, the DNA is TGCACCCGAGGTGGGGGGTGGGGAAACATTCAGTACTTC.

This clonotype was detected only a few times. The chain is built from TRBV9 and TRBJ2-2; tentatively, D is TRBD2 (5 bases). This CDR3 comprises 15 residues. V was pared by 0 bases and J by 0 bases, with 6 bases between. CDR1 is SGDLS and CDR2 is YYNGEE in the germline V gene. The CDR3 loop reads CASSVGLPNTGELFF. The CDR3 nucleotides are TGTGCCAGCAGCGTAGGACTACCGAACACCGGGGAGCTGTTTTTT.

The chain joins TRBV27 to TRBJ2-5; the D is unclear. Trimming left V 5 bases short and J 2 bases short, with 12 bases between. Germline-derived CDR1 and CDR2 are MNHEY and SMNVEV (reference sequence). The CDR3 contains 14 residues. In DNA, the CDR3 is TGTGCCAGCAGTAAAGGGTATATACAAGAGACCCAGTACTTC. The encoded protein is CASSKGYIQETQYF.

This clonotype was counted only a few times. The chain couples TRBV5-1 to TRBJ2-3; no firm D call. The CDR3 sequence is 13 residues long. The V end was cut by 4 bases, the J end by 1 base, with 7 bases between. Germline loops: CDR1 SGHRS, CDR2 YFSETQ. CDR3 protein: CASSRDRTDTQYF. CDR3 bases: TGCGCCAGCAGCAGGGATCGCACAGATACGCAGTATTTT.

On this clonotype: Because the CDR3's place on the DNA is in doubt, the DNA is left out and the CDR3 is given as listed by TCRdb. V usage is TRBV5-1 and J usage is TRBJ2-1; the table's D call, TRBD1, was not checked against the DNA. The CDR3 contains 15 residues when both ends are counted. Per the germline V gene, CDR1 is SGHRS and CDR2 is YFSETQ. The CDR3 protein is CASSLVRAGLDEQFF.